The clone carrying this T cell receptor beta chain was detected only once. Its antigen is not identified. This CDR3 spans 13 amino acids. Deletions cut 7 bases from V and 1 base from J, with 8 bases between. Germline loops: CDR1 SGHDT, CDR2 YYEEEE. The source of the sample is a study of pediatric ulcerative colitis. Points from the study as a whole: This repertoire reflects total lymphocytes rather than subpopulations like regulatory T cells. Clonal expansions reduced rectal repertoire diversity in acute severe colitis.

Here immunoSEQ multiplex PCR was the method, and the copy in TCRdb shows in-frame clones only, minus some. The sample lists around 65,000 clones; around 80% were seen once. Colonoscopy and blood draw happened at the same time. The chain employs TRBV5-6 and TRBJ2-2, with unresolved D. The receptor was isolated from a boy younger than 18 with moderate ulcerative colitis. The material sequenced was blood. CDR3 residues: CASQPRNTGELFF. In DNA, the CDR3 is TGTGCCAGCCAACCACGGAACACCGGGGAGCTGTTTTTT.